What follows are 20 T cell receptor beta chains derived from one specimen sequenced in a study of TIL therapy for anti-PD-1-resistant metastatic lung cancer. Indicated time point: pre-treatment sample, taken before nivolumab and TIL therapy. Tumor tissue came from excised metastases, mostly pleural nodules or supraclavicular lymph nodes. The libraries were made with immunoSEQ v3. Assay used: immunoSEQ multiplex PCR; TCRdb lists only in-frame clones, some missing. The sample lists about 50,000 clones, around 64% occurring once. This specimen was tumor tissue, taken at baseline. These receptors were obtained from a person between 25 and 80 years old with non-small cell lung cancer.

The rearrangement links TRBV19 to TRBJ1-5; the D is unclear. CDR1 is LNHDA and CDR2 is SQIVND in the germline V gene (reference sequence). V was trimmed by 6 bases and J by 3 bases, leaving 15 bases between them. The CDR3 runs 15 residues. CDR3 DNA sequence: TGTGCCAGTAGCCCCACAAAAGGGTCCAATCAGCCCCAGCATTTT. Its protein is CASSPTKGSNQPQHF.

The chain has TRBV5-1 and TRBJ2-1, with D possibly matching TRBD2 (5 bases). V shed 3 bases and J shed 4 bases, with 8 bases lying between them. Germline V gene sequence: CDR1 SGHRS, CDR2 YFSETQ. This CDR3 region has 13 residues. Here the CDR3 reads CASSSIAYNEQFF. As DNA, the CDR3 is TGCGCCAGCAGCTCGATAGCGTACAATGAGCAGTTCTTC. Using reference TRBV5-1 and TRBJ2-1 for the parts outside the CDR3, the full variable domain is KAGVTQTPRYLIKTRGQQVTLSCSPISGHRSVSWYQQTPGQGLQFLFEYFSETQRNKGNFPGRFSGRQFSNSRSEMNVSTLELGDSALYLCASSSIAYNEQFFGPGTRLTVL.

The genes are TRBV10-3 and TRBJ2-3; weak D call: TRBD1 (5 bases). Germline V lookup: CDR1 ENHRY, CDR2 SYGVKD. Trimming removed 3 bases from V and 1 base from J, with 8 bases in between. The CDR3 has 14 residues. The CDR3 coding sequence is TGTGCCATCAGTGAAATACAGGGCACAGATACGCAGTATTTT. Translating it yields CAISEIQGTDTQYF.

This clone has just a few counts. The V and J genes are TRBV11-2 and TRBJ2-1; D may match TRBD1 or TRBD2 (6 bases each). Germline CDR1 is SGHAT and CDR2 is FQNNGV. Trimming cost V 6 bases and J 15 bases, with 15 bases left between them. The CDR3 is made up of 11 amino acids. CDR3 DNA sequence: TGTGCCAGCAGTCCCGGGGGCCGCGGGTTCTTC. Its translation is CASSPGGRGFF.

The chain joins TRBV28 to TRBJ2-7; 7 bases map to TRBD1. V lost 6 bases to trimming and J lost 6 bases; unmatched junction nucleotides: 2. The CDR3 is made up of 11 amino acids. CDR1 and CDR2 from the germline V gene are MDHEN and SYDVKM. For the CDR3, the DNA is TGTGCCAGCAGGGGGACAGCCGAGCAGTACTTC. This codes for CASRGTAEQYF.

The genes are TRBV5-1 and TRBJ1-4; tentatively, D is TRBD1 (6 bases). Germline V gives CDR1 SGHRS, CDR2 YFSETQ. V lost 5 bases to trimming and J lost 3 bases, with 14 bases between them. This CDR3 spans 15 amino acids. The CDR3 DNA reads as TGCGCCAGCAGGCTCAACAGGGTTCCTAATGAAAAACTGTTTTTT. It encodes CASRLNRVPNEKLFF.

V is TRBV6-4 and J is TRBJ2-2; 7 bases map to TRBD1. The V segment lost 8 bases and the J segment 5 bases; nucleotides outside the gene matches: 5. The CDR3 covers 13 residues. The germline gives CDR1 MRHNA, CDR2 SNTAGT. Here the CDR3 DNA reads TGTGCCAGCCGGACAGGTTGGACCGGGGAGCTGTTTTTT. Translation: CASRTGWTGELFF.

This chain links TRBV7-9 with TRBJ2-1; no definite D call. Germline assignment: CDR1 SEHNR and CDR2 FQNEAQ (reference sequence). V lost 2 bases and J 4 bases, leaving 6 bases between the germline ends. The CDR3 is 13 amino acids. In DNA, the CDR3 is TGTGCCAGCAGCTTAAGCAGTTACAATGAGCAGTTCTTC. Its protein product is CASSLSSYNEQFF.

The chain recombines TRBV5-1 with TRBJ2-5; D remains unclear. The CDR3 has 12 amino acids. Looked up from germline, CDR1 is SGHRS and CDR2 is YFSETQ. Trimming cost V 5 bases and J 2 bases, with 7 bases left between them. The CDR3 bases are TGCGCCAGCAGGGTCCGACAAGAGACCCAGTACTTC. Protein product: CASRVRQETQYF. The complete variable domain, with remaining parts taken from reference TRBV5-1 and TRBJ2-5, reads KAGVTQTPRYLIKTRGQQVTLSCSPISGHRSVSWYQQTPGQGLQFLFEYFSETQRNKGNFPGRFSGRQFSNSRSEMNVSTLELGDSALYLCASRVRQETQYFGPGTRLLVL.

Only a few counts were recorded for this clone. The J gene is TRBJ2-7, the V gene TRBV15, with no clear D. Looked up from germline, CDR1 is LNHNV and CDR2 is YYDKDF (reference sequence). The CDR3 is 15 amino acids. Trimming removed 3 bases at V and 0 bases at J, with 12 bases between. The CDR3 region is CATSRTGTSSYEQYF. The DNA for the CDR3 is TGTGCCACCAGCAGGACGGGTACAAGCTCCTACGAGCAGTACTTC.

This clone has only one observation. V usage is TRBV10-3 and J usage is TRBJ1-5, with 7 positions matching TRBD1. From germline, CDR1 is ENHRY and CDR2 SYGVKD. CDR3 length: 13 amino acids. Trimming cost V 3 bases and J 5 bases; bases outside gene matches: 1. CDR3 DNA sequence: TGTGCCATCAGTGACAGGGGGGATCAGCCCCAGCATTTT. It codes for CAISDRGDQPQHF.

The table lists this clone with a few counts. The rearrangement links TRBV5-1 to TRBJ1-2; no firm D call. Germline V gives CDR1 SGHRS, CDR2 YFSETQ. Trimming took 5 bases from V and 2 from J, leaving 7 bases between them. The CDR3 has 12 amino acids. The CDR3 loop reads CASREQNYGYTF. The CDR3, as DNA: TGCGCCAGCAGGGAACAGAACTATGGCTACACCTTC. The variable domain in full, with the rest retrieved from reference TRBV5-1 and TRBJ1-2, is KAGVTQTPRYLIKTRGQQVTLSCSPISGHRSVSWYQQTPGQGLQFLFEYFSETQRNKGNFPGRFSGRQFSNSRSEMNVSTLELGDSALYLCASREQNYGYTFGSGTRLTVV.

This clone occurred once. This chain connects TRBV11-2 to TRBJ2-7, with D possibly matching TRBD1 (6 bases). CDR1 and CDR2 (germline): SGHAT, FQNNGV. The CDR3 contains 14 residues. V lost 1 base and J lost 4, with 11 bases in between. The DNA for the CDR3 is TGTGCCAGCAGCTTAGCTGGGGGCGGGTACGAGCAGTACTTC. It is translated as CASSLAGGGYEQYF.

The chain uses TRBV10-3 and TRBJ1-2; possible D gene TRBD1, 5 bases. The CDR3 is 14 amino acids. Trimming pared 8 bases from V and 2 bases from J, leaving 15 bases between. CDR1 is ENHRY and CDR2 is SYGVKD in the germline V gene. The CDR3 sequence: CAISQGRTNYGYTF. In DNA, the CDR3 is TGTGCCATCTCCCAGGGCAGGACGAACTATGGCTACACCTTC.

The chain joins TRBV5-1 to TRBJ1-3; a possible D gene is TRBD1 (5 bases). The CDR3 contains 17 residues. Per germline, CDR1 SGHRS and CDR2 YFSETQ. V was trimmed by 0 bases and J by 0 bases, leaving 13 bases between them. The chain's CDR3 is CASSLGGSYFSGNTIYF. The CDR3, as DNA: TGCGCCAGCAGCTTGGGGGGCAGCTACTTCTCTGGAAACACCATATATTTT.

This clone turned up a few times. The J gene is TRBJ1-6, the V gene TRBV28; D not resolved. Per the germline V gene, CDR1 is MDHEN and CDR2 is SYDVKM. The CDR3 runs 13 residues. The ends were cut back, 8 bases at V and 7 bases at J, with 12 bases in the middle. The CDR3 sequence: CASCWAVNSPLHF. CDR3 DNA: TGTGCCAGCTGTTGGGCGGTGAATTCACCCCTCCACTTT.

The CDR3 DNA follows: TGTGCCAGCAGCCCAGGGGGCGCCGGAAACACCATATATTTT. It yields the protein CASSPGGAGNTIYF. The chain joins TRBV7-2 to TRBJ1-3; 8 nucleotides line up with TRBD1. CDR3 size: 14 residues. Trimming at V came to 5 bases and at J to 4 bases, leaving 4 bases not matched to a gene. Germline CDR1 reads SGHTA; CDR2 reads FQGNSA.

CDR3 protein: CASSPFEGGDYEQYF. The CDR3 DNA reads as TGCGCCAGCAGCCCCTTTGAGGGAGGAGACTACGAGCAGTACTTC. The rearrangement links TRBV5-1 to TRBJ2-5; TRBD2 is a possible D gene (6 bases). The end of the DNA fits TRBJ2-7 better, so the J call may be wrong. The CDR3 spans 15 residues. The germline CDR1 and CDR2 sequences are SGHRS and YFSETQ.

This chain uses TRBV2 with TRBJ2-3, with TRBD2 identical over 8 bases. The germline V gene has CDR1 SNHLY and CDR2 FYNNEI. The J segment lost 7 bases and the V segment lost 6 bases, leaving 12 bases of the junction unmatched. The CDR3 contains 15 residues. CDR3 nucleotides: TGTGCCAGCAGATCACTTAGCGGGGCCGTGAATACGCAGTATTTT. It encodes CASRSLSGAVNTQYF.

This chain joins TRBV7-2 and TRBJ1-5; D is undetermined. Trimming shortened V by 5 bases and J by 4 bases, and 15 bases separated the two germline ends. Germline-derived CDR1 and CDR2 are SGHTA and FQGNSA. The CDR3 contains 15 residues. The CDR3 DNA follows: TGTGCCAGCAGCCCCCCCGGCGGATCAAATCAGCCCCAGCATTTT. Translation gives CASSPPGGSNQPQHF.